This TCR beta chain was obtained from a study of breast tumors, draining lymph nodes, adjacent tissues. Germline assignment: CDR1 SQVTM and CDR2 ANQGSEA. This CDR3 spans 14 amino acids. The ends were cut back, 6 bases at V and 4 bases at J, with 16 bases in the middle. This clonotype was counted ten times or more. No antigen is known for it. TCRdb re-called the multiplex PCR reads through MiXCR, storing one row per CDR3 protein. The data hold approximately 250,000 distinct CDR3 sequences, with less than 45% observed a single time. Study conclusions and caveats: Data only fit, rather than demonstrated, lymph node origin of most tumor T cells. Tumors had less TCR diversity than lymph nodes, more than nontumor tissue.

Axillary draining lymph nodes of breast cancer patients supplied the node samples. The TCR sequence derives from a female donor with breast cancer. Some clones in this sample may be carry-over from other donors' samples. The sequencing input was axillary lymph node tissue. This chain uses TRBV29-1 with TRBJ2-1; a possible D gene is TRBD1 (7 bases). The CDR3 DNA sequence: TGCAGCGTACAAGAGACAGGGAGGTACAATGAGCAGTTCTTC. This sequence encodes CSVQETGRYNEQFF.